Listed here are 17 T cell receptor beta chains from one sample, sequenced in a study of blood T cell repertoires in COVID-19. Sequencing used immunoSEQ multiplex PCR; TCRdb keeps in-frame clones, though not all of them. This table has 240,000 or so clones, roughly 79% appearing once. The sequencing input was peripheral blood. The receptors originated from a woman older than 75 with acute or convalescent COVID-19.

The V gene is TRBV11-2, the J gene TRBJ2-3; TRBD2 matches 8 bases. Germline trimming cut 0 bases from V and 1 base from J; bases unmatched to any gene: 3. This CDR3 comprises 16 residues. Germline V CDR1 and CDR2: SGHAT, FQNNGV. CDR3 coding DNA: TGTGCCAGCAGCTTAGATCCAGCGGGGGGCACAGATACGCAGTATTTT. Its protein product is CASSLDPAGGTDTQYF.

The rearrangement links TRBV9 to TRBJ2-1; D may be TRBD2 (5 bases). The V end lost 4 bases, the J end lost 6 bases, and 14 bases lay between the germline ends. The CDR3 is 14 residues long. CDR1 and CDR2 from the germline V gene are SGDLS and YYNGEE. The CDR3 region has the DNA TGTGCCAGCAGCCCCCGTTCTAGCAGCAATGAGCAGTTCTTC. Amino acids: CASSPRSSSNEQFF.

This sequence joins TRBV6-5 and TRBJ1-4; the D is unclear. Germline CDR1 reads MNHEY; CDR2 reads SVGAGI. This CDR3 has 14 residues. V was trimmed by 7 bases and J by 7 bases, leaving 16 bases between them. The CDR3 is CASIGDPGGEKLFF. CDR3 nucleotide sequence: TGTGCCAGCATTGGCGATCCCGGAGGTGAAAAACTGTTTTTT.

The V gene is TRBV30, the J gene TRBJ1-1; perhaps TRBD1 as D (6 bases). This CDR3 is built from 12 residues. The V end was cut by 5 bases, the J end by 1 base, with 8 bases between. Looked up from germline, CDR1 is GTSNPN and CDR2 is SVGIG (reference sequence). CDR3 protein: CAWLQGNTEAFF. As DNA, the CDR3 is TGTGCCTGGTTACAGGGGAACACTGAAGCTTTCTTT.

The V and J genes are TRBV7-2 and TRBJ1-5; D not resolved. Trimming took 5 bases from V and 4 from J, leaving 9 bases between them. CDR3 length: 13 residues. Per the germline V gene, CDR1 is SGHTA and CDR2 is FQGNSA. As DNA, the CDR3 is TGTGCCAGCAGCCCACCCGGGAATCAGCCCCAGCATTTT. Translation gives CASSPPGNQPQHF.

This clone has a single count. The gene calls are TRBV6-1 and TRBJ1-5, with D uncertain. Germline CDR1 reads MNHNS; CDR2 reads SASEGT. The CDR3 is made up of 18 amino acids. The V end lost 1 base, the J end lost 0 bases, and 16 bases lay between the germline ends. CDR3: CASSEGREFWFSNQPQHF. As DNA, the CDR3 is TGTGCCAGCAGTGAAGGTAGGGAGTTTTGGTTTAGCAATCAGCCCCAGCATTTT.

J is TRBJ2-4 and V is TRBV5-1; 10 nucleotides agree with TRBD1. CDR3 length equals 17 residues. V lost 4 bases to trimming and J lost 2 bases; unmatched junction nucleotides: 9. Germline V gives CDR1 SGHRS, CDR2 YFSETQ. DNA for the CDR3: TGCGCCAGCAGCCCTTGGACAGGGGGGATGACCAAAAACATTCAGTACTTC. It specifies CASSPWTGGMTKNIQYF.

V usage is TRBV28 and J usage is TRBJ1-2; 8 nucleotides agree with TRBD1. The V segment lost 6 bases and the J segment 6 bases; nucleotides outside the gene matches: 6. The CDR3 consists of 13 residues. CDR1 is MDHEN and CDR2 is SYDVKM in the germline V gene. DNA for the CDR3: TGTGCCAGCAGGTCCTTACAGGGGGATGGCTACACCTTC. Translated, it gives CASRSLQGDGYTF.

The V and J genes are TRBV10-1 and TRBJ2-2; 9 nucleotides match TRBD1. The CDR3 is made up of 16 amino acids. The trim removed 3 bases at V and 2 bases at J, leaving 4 bases unmatched. CDR1 and CDR2 (germline): WNHNN, SYGVQD (reference sequence). The CDR3 DNA sequence: TGCGCCAGCAGTGATCTACAGGGGGCAAACACCGGGGAGCTGTTTTTT. Translated, it gives CASSDLQGANTGELFF.

This clone was recorded a few times. The sample has other DNA sequences that encode this CDR3 too. The rearrangement joins TRBV27 to TRBJ1-6, with 7 bases identical to TRBD1. With V trimmed by 3 bases and J by 5 bases, 4 bases remained unmatched. CDR1 and CDR2 (germline): MNHEY, SMNVEV (reference sequence). This CDR3 spans 15 amino acids. CDR3 loop: CASSLYRGNNSPLHF. For the CDR3, the DNA is TGTGCCAGCAGTTTGTACAGGGGAAATAATTCACCCCTCCACTTT.

There are a few counts of this clone. The V call is TRBV7-9, the J call TRBJ2-7, with TRBD1 identical over 8 bases. This CDR3 spans 14 amino acids. CDR1 and CDR2 from the germline V gene are SEHNR and FQNEAQ (reference sequence). Trimming removed 4 bases from V and 3 bases from J; junction bases left unmatched: 5. The CDR3 protein is CASSYAGTGYEQYF. In nucleotides, the CDR3 is TGTGCCAGCAGCTACGCCGGGACAGGCTACGAGCAGTACTTC.

This rearrangement joins TRBV7-2 to TRBJ1-4; 8 bases are shared with TRBD1. This CDR3 contains 15 residues. With 5 bases clipped from V and 5 bases from J, the junction kept 7 bases outside the gene matches. The germline gives CDR1 SGHTA, CDR2 FQGNSA. CDR3 sequence (DNA): TGTGCCAGCAGCCCGGGGGACAGGTGGAATGAAAAACTGTTTTTT. Translated: CASSPGDRWNEKLFF.

V gene TRBV18 combines with J gene TRBJ1-1, with D perhaps TRBD1 (5 bases). Germline values: CDR1 KGHSH, CDR2 LQKENI. There are 15 residues in the CDR3. V shed 1 base and J shed 1 base, with 10 bases lying between them. The CDR3 region has the DNA TGTGCCAGCTCACCACTCTTAACAGGGAACACTGAAGCTTTCTTT. Translation gives CASSPLLTGNTEAFF. Full variable domain (missing parts from reference TRBV18 and TRBJ1-1): NAGVMQNPRHLVRRRGQEARLRCSPMKGHSHVYWYRQLPEEGLKFMVYLQKENIIDESGMPKERFSAEFPKEGPSILRIQQVVRGDSAAYFCASSPLLTGNTEAFFGQGTRLTVV.

CDR3 sequence: CSARPRETQYF. Here the CDR3 DNA reads TGCAGTGCTAGACCCCGGGAGACCCAGTACTTC. The chain has TRBV20-1 and TRBJ2-5; no clear D gene. The CDR3 contains 11 residues. Germline V gene lookup returns CDR1 DFQATT and CDR2 SNEGSKA (reference sequence). V gave up 2 bases and J gave up 5 bases, with 6 bases separating them.

J is TRBJ2-3 and V is TRBV7-9, with 7 bases lining up with TRBD1. V lost 5 bases and J lost 2; bases outside the gene matches: 10. In germline, CDR1 is SEHNR, CDR2 FQNEAQ (reference sequence). This CDR3 has 16 amino acids. In nucleotides, the CDR3 is TGTGCCAGCAGCCCCCGACAGGGTAGAATCACAGATACGCAGTATTTT. It is translated as CASSPRQGRITDTQYF.

J is TRBJ2-2 and V is TRBV6-1; D perhaps matches TRBD1 (6 bases). Germline CDR1 reads MNHNS; CDR2 reads SASEGT. The V and J ends lost 2 bases and 3 bases respectively, with 7 bases between them. The CDR3 runs 14 residues. CDR3 DNA sequence: TGTGCCAGCAGTGAAAGGGGGTACACCGGGGAGCTGTTTTTT. Encoded protein: CASSERGYTGELFF.

This clone has ten or more counts. The V gene is TRBV5-4, the J gene TRBJ2-7, with TRBD1 matching 7 bases. Germline values: CDR1 SGHNT, CDR2 YYREEE (reference sequence). The CDR3 extends over 13 amino acids. V dropped 3 bases and J dropped 6; count of bases not matched to a gene: 6. The DNA for the CDR3 is TGTGCCAGCAGCTCATTGACAGGGTCCGAGCAGTACTTC. Residues: CASSSLTGSEQYF.